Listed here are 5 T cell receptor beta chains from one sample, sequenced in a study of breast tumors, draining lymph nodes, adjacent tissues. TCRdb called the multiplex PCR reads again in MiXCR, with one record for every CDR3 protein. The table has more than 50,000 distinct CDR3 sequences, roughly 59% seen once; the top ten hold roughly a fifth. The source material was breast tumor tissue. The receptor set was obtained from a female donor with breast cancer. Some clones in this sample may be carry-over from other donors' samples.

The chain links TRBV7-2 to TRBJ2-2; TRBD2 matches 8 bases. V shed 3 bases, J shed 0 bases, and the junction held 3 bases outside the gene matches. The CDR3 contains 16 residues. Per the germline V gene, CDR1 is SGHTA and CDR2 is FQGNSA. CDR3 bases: TGTGCCAGCAGCTTCATGGGACTAGCGAACACCGGGGAGCTGTTTTTT. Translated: CASSFMGLANTGELFF.

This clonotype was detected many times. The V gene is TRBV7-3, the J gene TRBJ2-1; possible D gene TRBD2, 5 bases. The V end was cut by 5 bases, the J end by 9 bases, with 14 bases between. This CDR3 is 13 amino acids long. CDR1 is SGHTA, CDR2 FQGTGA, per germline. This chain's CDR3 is CASSIRREGEQFF. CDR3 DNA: TGTGCCAGCAGCATCCGTCGGGAAGGTGAGCAGTTCTTC.

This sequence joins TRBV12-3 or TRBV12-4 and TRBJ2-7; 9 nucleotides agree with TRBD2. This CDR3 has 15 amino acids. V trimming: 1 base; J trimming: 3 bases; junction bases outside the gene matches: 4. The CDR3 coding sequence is TGTGCCAGCAGTTTAGGTAGCGGGAGTCGCTACGAGCAGTACTTC. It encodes CASSLGSGSRYEQYF.

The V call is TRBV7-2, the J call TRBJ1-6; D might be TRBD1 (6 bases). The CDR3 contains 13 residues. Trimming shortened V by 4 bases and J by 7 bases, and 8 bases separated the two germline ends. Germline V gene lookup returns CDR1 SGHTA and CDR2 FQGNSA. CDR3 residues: CASSSGVNSPLHF. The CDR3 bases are TGTGCCAGCAGCTCAGGGGTCAATTCACCCCTCCACTTT.

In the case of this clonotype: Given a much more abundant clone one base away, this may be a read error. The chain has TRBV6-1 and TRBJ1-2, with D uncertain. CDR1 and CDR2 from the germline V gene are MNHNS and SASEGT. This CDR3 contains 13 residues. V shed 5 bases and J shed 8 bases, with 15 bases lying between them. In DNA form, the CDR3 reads TGTGCCAGCAGTCATGCCCGGGTCTACGGCTACACCTTC. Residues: CASSHARVYGYTF.